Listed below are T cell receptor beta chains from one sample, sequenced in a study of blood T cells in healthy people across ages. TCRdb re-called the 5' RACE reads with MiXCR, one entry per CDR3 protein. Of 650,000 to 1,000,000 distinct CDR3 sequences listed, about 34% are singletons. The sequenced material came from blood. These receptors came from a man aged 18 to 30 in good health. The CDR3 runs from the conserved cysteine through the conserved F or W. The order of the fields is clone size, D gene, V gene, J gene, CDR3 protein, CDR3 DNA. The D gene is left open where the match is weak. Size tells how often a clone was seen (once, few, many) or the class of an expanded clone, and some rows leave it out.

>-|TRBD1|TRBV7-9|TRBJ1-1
CASSFPDRGQTEAFF
TGTGCCAGCAGCTTCCCGGACAGGGGGCAAACTGAAGCTTTCTTT
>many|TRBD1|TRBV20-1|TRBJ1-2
CSALRTGLNYGYTF
TGCAGTGCCCTCCGGACAGGCCTTAACTATGGCTACACCTTC
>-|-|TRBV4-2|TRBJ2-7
CASSQVGGRREQYF
TGTGCCAGCAGCCAAGTAGGGGGTCGAAGGGAGCAGTACTTC
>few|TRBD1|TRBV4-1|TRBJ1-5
CASSQVLTGGRQPQHF
TGCGCCAGCAGCCAAGTACTGACAGGGGGCCGGCAGCCCCAGCATTTT
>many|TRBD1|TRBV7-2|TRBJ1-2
CASSLAPQGHGYTF
TGTGCCAGCAGCTTAGCGCCACAGGGGCATGGCTACACCTTC
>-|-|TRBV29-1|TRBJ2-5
CSVEGPGYNEQYF
TGCAGCGTTGAAGGCCCGGGTTACAATGAGCAGTACTTC
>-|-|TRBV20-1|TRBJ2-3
CSAKKGFGADTQYF
TGCAGTGCCAAGAAGGGGTTCGGGGCAGATACGCAGTATTTT
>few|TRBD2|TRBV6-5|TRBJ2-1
CASTPPGGNEQFF
TGTGCCAGCACCCCCCCGGGGGGCAATGAGCAGTTCTTC
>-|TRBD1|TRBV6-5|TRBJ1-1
CASRKDRAENTEAFF
TGTGCCAGCAGGAAGGACAGGGCGGAGAACACTGAAGCTTTCTTT
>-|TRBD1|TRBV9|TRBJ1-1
CASSVASGGSGTEAFF
TGTGCCAGCAGCGTAGCGTCAGGGGGCTCGGGCACTGAAGCTTTCTTT
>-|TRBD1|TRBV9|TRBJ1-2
CTSSPGQGDGYTF
TGTACCAGCAGCCCGGGACAGGGAGATGGCTACACCTTC
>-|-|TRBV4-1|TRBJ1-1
CASSPGKDPNTEAFF
TGCGCCAGCAGCCCAGGGAAGGATCCGAACACTGAAGCTTTCTTT
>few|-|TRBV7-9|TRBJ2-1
CASSLAQGGGRSYNEQFF
TGTGCCAGCAGCTTAGCGCAGGGAGGGGGCCGGTCCTACAATGAGCAGTTCTTC
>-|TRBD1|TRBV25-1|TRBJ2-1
CASSRDRDSYNEQFF
TGTGCCAGCAGCAGGGACAGGGACTCCTACAATGAGCAGTTCTTC
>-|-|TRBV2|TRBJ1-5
CASNRETVSNQPQHF
TGTGCCAGCAACAGGGAGACAGTAAGCAATCAGCCCCAGCATTTT
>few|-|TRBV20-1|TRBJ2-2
CSASFGGPTGELFF
TGCAGTGCTAGTTTCGGGGGGCCAACCGGGGAGCTGTTTTTT
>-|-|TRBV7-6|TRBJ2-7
CASTVRYRDGSYEQYF
TGTGCCAGCACCGTTCGGTACCGGGACGGGTCCTACGAGCAGTACTTC
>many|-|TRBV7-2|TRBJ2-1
CASSLATHTKTPHNEQFF
TGTGCCAGCAGCTTGGCTACTCATACCAAAACCCCCCACAATGAGCAGTTCTTC
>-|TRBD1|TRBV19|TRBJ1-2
CASKSDRRLYGYTF
TGTGCCAGCAAATCGGACAGGCGCCTCTATGGCTACACCTTC
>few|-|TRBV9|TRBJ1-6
CASSVGGSSPLHF
TGTGCCAGCAGCGTAGGAGGGAGTTCACCCCTCCACTTT
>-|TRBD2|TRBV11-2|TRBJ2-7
CASSLGGTIHEQYF
TGTGCCAGCAGCTTGGGGGGGACTATTCACGAGCAGTACTTC
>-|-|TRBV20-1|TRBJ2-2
CSASGQVNTGELFF
TGCAGTGCTAGTGGGCAGGTTAACACCGGGGAGCTGTTTTTT
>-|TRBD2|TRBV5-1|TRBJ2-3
CASSLTSVRTDTQYF
TGCGCCAGCAGCTTGACTAGCGTGCGCACAGATACGCAGTATTTT
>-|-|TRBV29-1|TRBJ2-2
CSVEAHPQTGELFF
TGCAGCGTTGAAGCACACCCCCAAACCGGGGAGCTGTTTTTT
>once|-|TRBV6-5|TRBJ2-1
CASSSPGNSYNEQFF
TGTGCCAGCAGTTCCCCGGGCAACTCCTACAATGAGCAGTTCTTC
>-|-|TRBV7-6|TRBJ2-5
CASSPPMGDRRETQYF
TGTGCCAGCAGCCCGCCTATGGGCGATAGAAGGGAGACCCAGTACTTC
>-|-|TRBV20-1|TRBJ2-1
CSARDGGYEQFF
TGCAGTGCTAGAGATGGGGGCTACGAGCAGTTCTTC
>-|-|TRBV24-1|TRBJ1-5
CATSFVWGDNQPQHF
TGTGCCACCAGTTTTGTATGGGGGGACAATCAGCCCCAGCATTTT
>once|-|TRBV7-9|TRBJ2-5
CASSPRSLQETQYF
TGTGCCAGCAGCCCAAGAAGTTTACAAGAGACCCAGTACTTC
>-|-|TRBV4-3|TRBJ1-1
CASSHGFGERITEAFF
TGCGCCAGCAGCCATGGATTTGGCGAGCGGATCACTGAAGCTTTCTTT
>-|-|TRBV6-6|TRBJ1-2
CASSYSTDQLGYTF
TGTGCCAGCAGTTATTCGACCGACCAACTGGGCTACACCTTC
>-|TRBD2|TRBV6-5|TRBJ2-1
CASSPGGRDEQFF
TGTGCCAGCTCACCGGGGGGGCGGGATGAGCAGTTCTTC
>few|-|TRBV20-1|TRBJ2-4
CSAREDSLAKNIQYF
TGCAGTGCTAGAGAGGACAGTTTAGCCAAAAACATTCAGTACTTC
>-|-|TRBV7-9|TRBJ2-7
CASSHAHGEVEQYF
TGTGCCAGCAGTCATGCCCACGGGGAGGTCGAGCAGTACTTC
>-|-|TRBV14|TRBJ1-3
CASGTQGVGGNTIYF
TGTGCCAGCGGAACACAGGGAGTTGGGGGAAACACCATATATTTT
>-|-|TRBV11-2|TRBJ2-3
CAGSPLGQGDTQYF
TGTGCCGGCAGCCCCTTAGGGCAGGGAGATACGCAGTATTTT
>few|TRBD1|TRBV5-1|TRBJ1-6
CASTWTGGSPLHF
TGCGCCAGCACCTGGACAGGGGGTTCACCCCTCCACTTT
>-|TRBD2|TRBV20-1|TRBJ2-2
CSASPRGGNTGELFF
TGCAGTGCTAGTCCCCGGGGGGGGAACACCGGGGAGCTGTTTTTT
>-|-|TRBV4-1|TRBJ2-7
CASSLRDSNYEQYF
TGCGCCAGCAGCCTCAGGGACTCAAACTACGAGCAGTACTTC
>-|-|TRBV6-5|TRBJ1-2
CASSHAGSLGGYTF
TGTGCCAGCAGTCATGCGGGGAGTCTGGGAGGCTACACCTTC
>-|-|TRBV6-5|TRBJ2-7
CASSRDAVASEQYF
TGTGCCAGCAGTAGAGACGCCGTAGCCTCCGAGCAGTACTTC
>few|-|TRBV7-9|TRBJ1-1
CASRTSRPGPMNTEAFF
TGTGCCAGCCGGACTTCAAGACCGGGACCGATGAACACTGAAGCTTTCTTT
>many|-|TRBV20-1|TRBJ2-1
CSARDGRTVDNEQFF
TGCAGTGCTAGAGATGGTAGGACAGTTGACAATGAGCAGTTCTTC
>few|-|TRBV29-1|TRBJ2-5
CSGQGGGPVNEQYF
TGCAGCGGTCAAGGGGGGGGTCCCGTCAATGAGCAGTACTTC